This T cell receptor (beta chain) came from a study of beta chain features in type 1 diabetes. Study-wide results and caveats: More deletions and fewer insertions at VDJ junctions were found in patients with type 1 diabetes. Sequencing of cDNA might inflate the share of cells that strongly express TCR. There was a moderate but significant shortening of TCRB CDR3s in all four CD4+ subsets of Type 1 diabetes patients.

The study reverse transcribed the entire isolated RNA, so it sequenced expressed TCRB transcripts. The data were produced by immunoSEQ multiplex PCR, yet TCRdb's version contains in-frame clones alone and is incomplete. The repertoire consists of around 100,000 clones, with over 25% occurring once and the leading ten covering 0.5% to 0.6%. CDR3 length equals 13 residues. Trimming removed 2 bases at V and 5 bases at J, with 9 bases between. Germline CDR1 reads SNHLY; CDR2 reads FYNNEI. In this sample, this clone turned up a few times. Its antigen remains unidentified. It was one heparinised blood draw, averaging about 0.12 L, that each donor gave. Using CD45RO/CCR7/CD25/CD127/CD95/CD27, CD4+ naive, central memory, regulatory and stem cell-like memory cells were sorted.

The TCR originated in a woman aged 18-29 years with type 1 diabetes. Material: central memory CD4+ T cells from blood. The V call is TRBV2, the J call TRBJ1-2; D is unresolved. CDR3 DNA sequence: TGTGCCAGCAGTGAATATGTCTCGTATGGCTACACCTTC. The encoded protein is CASSEYVSYGYTF.